Listed here is a single T cell receptor (beta chain). Authors' processing steps: By means of reference gene primer amplification, nucleated cell counts were estimated. Sequenced by immunoSEQ multiplex PCR; TCRdb stores in-frame clones only, minus some. The DNA gave D and trimming, while V, J and clone size come from that table. The table has 340,000 or so clones, 83% seen once. Germline loops: CDR1 LGHDT, CDR2 YNNKEL (reference sequence). V shed 4 bases and J shed 1 base, with 10 bases lying between them. The CDR3 contains 14 residues. The data originate from a study of blood T cell repertoires in COVID-19. Study-level background: Donors in the United States, Italy and Spain gave samples during acute or convalescent COVID-19. Nucleic acid was either cDNA or gDNA, and it came from T cells, B-cell-depleted T cells, or PBMCs.

V gene TRBV3-1 (or the pseudogene TRBV3-2) combines with J gene TRBJ1-1; tentatively, D is TRBD1 (5 bases). The sequencing input was peripheral blood. The receptor comes from a man aged 30-40 years with active or convalescent COVID-19. CDR3 in amino acids: CASSPRQTNTEAFF. Here the CDR3 DNA reads TGTGCCAGCAGCCCCCGACAGACGAACACTGAAGCTTTCTTT.